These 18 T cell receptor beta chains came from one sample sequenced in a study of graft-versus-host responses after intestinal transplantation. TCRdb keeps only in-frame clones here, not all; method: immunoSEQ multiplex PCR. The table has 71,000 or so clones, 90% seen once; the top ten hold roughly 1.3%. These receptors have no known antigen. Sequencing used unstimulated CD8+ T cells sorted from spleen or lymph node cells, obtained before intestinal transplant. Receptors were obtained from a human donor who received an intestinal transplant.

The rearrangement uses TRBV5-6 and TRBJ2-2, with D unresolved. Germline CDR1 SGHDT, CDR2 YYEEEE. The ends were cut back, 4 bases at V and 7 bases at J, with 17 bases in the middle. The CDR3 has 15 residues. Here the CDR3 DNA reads TGTGCCAGCAGCCTCGGTGTGGGTACGGGCGGGGAGCTGTTTTTT. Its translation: CASSLGVGTGGELFF.

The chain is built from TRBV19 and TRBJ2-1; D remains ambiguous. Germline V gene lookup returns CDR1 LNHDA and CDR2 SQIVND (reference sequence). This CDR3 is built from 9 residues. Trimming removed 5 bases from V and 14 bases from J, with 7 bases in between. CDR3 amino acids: CASSPKKFF. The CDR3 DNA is TGTGCCAGTAGTCCCAAAAAGTTCTTC.

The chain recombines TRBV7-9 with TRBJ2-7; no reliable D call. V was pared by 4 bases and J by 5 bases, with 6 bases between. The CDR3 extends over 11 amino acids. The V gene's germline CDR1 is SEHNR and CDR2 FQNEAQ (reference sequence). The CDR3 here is CASSWSHEQYF. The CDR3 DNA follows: TGTGCCAGCAGCTGGAGCCACGAGCAGTACTTC.

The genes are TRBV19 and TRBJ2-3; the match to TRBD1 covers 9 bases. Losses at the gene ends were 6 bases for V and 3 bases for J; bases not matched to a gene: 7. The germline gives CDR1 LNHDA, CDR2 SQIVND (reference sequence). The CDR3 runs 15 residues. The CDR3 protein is CASSLQGAWTDTQYF. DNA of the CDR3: TGTGCCAGTAGCCTACAGGGGGCTTGGACAGATACGCAGTATTTT.

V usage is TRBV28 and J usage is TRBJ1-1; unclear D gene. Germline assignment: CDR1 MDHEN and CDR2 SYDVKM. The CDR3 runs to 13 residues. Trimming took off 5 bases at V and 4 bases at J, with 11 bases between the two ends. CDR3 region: CASSQLGGTEAFF. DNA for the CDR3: TGTGCCAGCAGTCAACTGGGAGGCACTGAAGCTTTCTTT. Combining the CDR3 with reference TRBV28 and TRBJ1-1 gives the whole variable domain DVKVTQSSRYLVKRTGEKVFLECVQDMDHENMFWYRQDPGLGLRLIYFSYDVKMKEKGDIPEGYSVSREKKERFSLILESASTNQTSMYLCASSQLGGTEAFFGQGTRLTVV.

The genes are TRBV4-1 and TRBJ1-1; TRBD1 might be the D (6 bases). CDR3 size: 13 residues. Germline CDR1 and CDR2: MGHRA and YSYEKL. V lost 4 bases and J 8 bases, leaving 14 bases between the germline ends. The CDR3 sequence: CASSPTGRQEAFF. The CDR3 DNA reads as TGCGCCAGCAGCCCGACAGGTCGCCAGGAAGCTTTCTTT.

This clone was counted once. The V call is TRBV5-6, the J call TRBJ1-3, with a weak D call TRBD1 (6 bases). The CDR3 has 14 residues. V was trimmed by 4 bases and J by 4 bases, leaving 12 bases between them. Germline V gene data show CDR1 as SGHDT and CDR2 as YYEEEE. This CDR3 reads CASSEDSGGNTIYF. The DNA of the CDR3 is TGTGCCAGCAGCGAGGACAGTGGAGGAAACACCATATATTTT.

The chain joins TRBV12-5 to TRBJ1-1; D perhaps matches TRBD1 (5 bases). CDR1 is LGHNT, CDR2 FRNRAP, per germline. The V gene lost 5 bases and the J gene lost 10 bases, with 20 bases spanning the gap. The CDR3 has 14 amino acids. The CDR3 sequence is CASGPDGPNGGAFF. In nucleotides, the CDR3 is TGTGCTAGTGGTCCCGACGGACCAAACGGGGGAGCTTTCTTT. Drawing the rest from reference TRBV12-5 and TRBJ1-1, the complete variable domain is DARVTQTPRHKVTEMGQEVTMRCQPILGHNTVFWYRQTMMQGLELLAYFRNRAPLDDSGMPKDRFSAEMPDATLATLKIQPSEPRDSAVYFCASGPDGPNGGAFFGQGTRLTVV.

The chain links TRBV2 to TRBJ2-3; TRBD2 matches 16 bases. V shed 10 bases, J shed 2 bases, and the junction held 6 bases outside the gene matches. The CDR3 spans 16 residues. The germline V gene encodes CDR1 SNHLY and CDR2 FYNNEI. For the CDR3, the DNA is TGTGCCACAGGGACTAGCGGGGGGGCCGTCACAGATACGCAGTATTTT. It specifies CATGTSGGAVTDTQYF.

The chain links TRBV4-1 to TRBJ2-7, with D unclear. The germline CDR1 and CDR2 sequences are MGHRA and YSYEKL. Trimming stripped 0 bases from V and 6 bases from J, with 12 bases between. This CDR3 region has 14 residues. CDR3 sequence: CASSQDSRVSEQYF. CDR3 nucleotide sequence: TGCGCCAGCAGCCAAGATAGCCGGGTAAGCGAGCAGTACTTC.

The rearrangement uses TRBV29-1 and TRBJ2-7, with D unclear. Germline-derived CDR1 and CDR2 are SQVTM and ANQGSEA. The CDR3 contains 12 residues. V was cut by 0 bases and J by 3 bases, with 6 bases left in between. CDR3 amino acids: CSVEDDNYEQYF. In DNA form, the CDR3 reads TGCAGCGTTGAAGATGACAACTACGAGCAGTACTTC.

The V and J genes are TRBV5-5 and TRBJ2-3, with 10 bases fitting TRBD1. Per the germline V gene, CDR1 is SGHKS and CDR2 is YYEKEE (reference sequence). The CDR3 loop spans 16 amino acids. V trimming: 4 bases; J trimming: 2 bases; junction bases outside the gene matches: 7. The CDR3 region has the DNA TGTGCCAGCAGCCACCCGGGACAGGGGTTCACAGATACGCAGTATTTT. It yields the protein CASSHPGQGFTDTQYF.

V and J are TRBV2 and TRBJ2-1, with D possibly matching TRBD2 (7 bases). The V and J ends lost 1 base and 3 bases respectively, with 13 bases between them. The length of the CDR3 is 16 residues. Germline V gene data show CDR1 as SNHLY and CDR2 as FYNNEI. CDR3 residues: CASSEGAGAYYNEQFF. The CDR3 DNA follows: TGTGCCAGCAGTGAAGGGGCGGGGGCTTACTACAATGAGCAGTTCTTC.

CDR3 DNA sequence: TGTGCCAGCAGCTTGGGGCCTTATGGCTACACCTTC. Protein: CASSLGPYGYTF. The rearrangement uses TRBV7-8 and TRBJ1-2; TRBD1 might be the D (5 bases). This CDR3 is built from 12 residues. Trimming stripped 3 bases from V and 5 bases from J, with 7 bases between. Germline CDR1 reads SGHVS; CDR2 reads FQNEAQ.

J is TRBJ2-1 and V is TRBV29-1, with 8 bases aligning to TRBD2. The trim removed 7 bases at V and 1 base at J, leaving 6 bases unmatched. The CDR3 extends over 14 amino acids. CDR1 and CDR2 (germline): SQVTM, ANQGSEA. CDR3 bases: TGCAGCGCAGCGGGGGCAGGATCCTACAATGAGCAGTTCTTC. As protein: CSAAGAGSYNEQFF.

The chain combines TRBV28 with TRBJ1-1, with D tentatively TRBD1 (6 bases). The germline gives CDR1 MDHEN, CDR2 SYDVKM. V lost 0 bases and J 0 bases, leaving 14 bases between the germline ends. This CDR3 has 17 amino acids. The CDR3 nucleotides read TGTGCCAGCAGTTTATGGGACAGATCACCGGTGAACACTGAAGCTTTCTTT. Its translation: CASSLWDRSPVNTEAFF.

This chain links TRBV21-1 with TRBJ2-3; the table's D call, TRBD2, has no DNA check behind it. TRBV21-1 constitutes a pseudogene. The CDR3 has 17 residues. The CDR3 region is CASVRGASGVGTDTQYF. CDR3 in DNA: TGTGCCAGCGTAAGGGGGGCTAGCGGGGTGGGCACAGATACGCAGTATTTT.

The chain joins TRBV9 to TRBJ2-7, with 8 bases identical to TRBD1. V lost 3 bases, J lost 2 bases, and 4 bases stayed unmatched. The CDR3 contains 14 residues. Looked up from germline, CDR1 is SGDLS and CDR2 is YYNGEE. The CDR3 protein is CASSGRTGPYEQYF. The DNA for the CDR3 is TGTGCCAGCAGCGGCCGGACAGGGCCCTACGAGCAGTACTTC. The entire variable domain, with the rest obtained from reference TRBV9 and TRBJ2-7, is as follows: DSGVTQTPKHLITATGQRVTLRCSPRSGDLSVYWYQQSLDQGLQFLIQYYNGEERAKGNILERFSAQQFPDLHSELNLSSLELGDSALYFCASSGRTGPYEQYFGPGTRLTVT.